These T cell receptor beta chains were read from a single sample in a study of control samples from healthy donors and cancer patients. Only in-frame clones appear in the TCRdb table, and some are missing; sequencing was by immunoSEQ multiplex PCR. The sample lists approximately 120,000 clones, roughly 92% seen once, with roughly 0.54% in the top ten. Sequencing was done on a sample of PBMCs. These receptors originate from an elderly man with head and neck cancer. Each CDR3 is given with its conserved first and last residue. The order of the fields is V gene, clone size, J gene, D gene, CDR3 DNA, CDR3 protein. D genes are given only for firm matches. Clone size is shown for a subset of rows, as once, few, many or a class of expanded clone.

V gene: TRBV3-1/TRBV3-2; clone size: .; J gene: TRBJ1-4; D gene: .; CDR3 DNA: TGTGCCAGCAGCCATCGGGGGGTAGGGAAAACTAATGAAAAACTGTTTTTT; CDR3 protein: CASSHRGVGKTNEKLFF
V gene: TRBV7-2; clone size: .; J gene: TRBJ2-2; D gene: .; CDR3 DNA: TGTGCCAGCAGCTTAGCTGGTAGGCGGGCGAACACCGGGGAGCTGTTTTTT; CDR3 protein: CASSLAGRRANTGELFF
V gene: TRBV2; clone size: .; J gene: TRBJ1-1; D gene: TRBD1; CDR3 DNA: TGTGCCAGCAGTGTCCAGGGGGCGGTCACTGAAGCTTTCTTT; CDR3 protein: CASSVQGAVTEAFF
V gene: TRBV10-3; clone size: .; J gene: TRBJ2-7; D gene: .; CDR3 DNA: TGTGCCATCAGTGAGTCGGCGTTGGAAAGGGGCTACGAGCAGTACTTC; CDR3 protein: CAISESALERGYEQYF
V gene: TRBV4-3; clone size: once; J gene: TRBJ1-2; D gene: .; CDR3 DNA: TGCGCCAGCAGCCAAGGTCTGGCGGGGAGCTATGGCTACACCTTC; CDR3 protein: CASSQGLAGSYGYTF
V gene: TRBV10-2; clone size: .; J gene: TRBJ1-2; D gene: TRBD1; CDR3 DNA: TGCGCCAGCAGGAAGCCTGGGACAGGGCAGGGCTACACCTTC; CDR3 protein: CASRKPGTGQGYTF
V gene: TRBV27; clone size: .; J gene: TRBJ2-2; D gene: .; CDR3 DNA: TGTGCCAGCAGTTTCGCTTTAGAGACCGAGCTGTTTTTT; CDR3 protein: CASSFALETELFF
V gene: TRBV6-2/TRBV6-3; clone size: .; J gene: TRBJ2-5; D gene: TRBD2; CDR3 DNA: TGTGCCAGCAGTTACTCGATAGGGGAAGGAGTAGCGGGCAACCAAGAGACCCAGTACTTC; CDR3 protein: CASSYSIGEGVAGNQETQYF
V gene: TRBV14; clone size: .; J gene: TRBJ2-3; D gene: .; CDR3 DNA: TGTGCCAGCAGCCAACGCACAGATACGCAGTATTTT; CDR3 protein: CASSQRTDTQYF
V gene: TRBV5-1; clone size: .; J gene: TRBJ2-1; D gene: TRBD1; CDR3 DNA: TGCGCCAGCAGCCCGGGACAGGAGAGAGGGAATGAGCAGTTCTTC; CDR3 protein: CASSPGQERGNEQFF
V gene: TRBV7-2; clone size: .; J gene: TRBJ2-2; D gene: .; CDR3 DNA: TGTGCCAGCTGGGACCATACTTCGTCCGGGGAGCTGTTTTTT; CDR3 protein: CASWDHTSSGELFF
V gene: TRBV5-6; clone size: .; J gene: TRBJ1-2; D gene: .; CDR3 DNA: TGTGCCAGCAGCTTGAGGGCGGCAGGGGCTTCCTATGGCTACACCTTC; CDR3 protein: CASSLRAAGASYGYTF
V gene: TRBV7-9; clone size: .; J gene: TRBJ2-3; D gene: .; CDR3 DNA: TGTGCCAGCAGCTTGACTACCCCAAAGGGAGATACGCAGTATTTT; CDR3 protein: CASSLTTPKGDTQYF
V gene: TRBV28; clone size: .; J gene: TRBJ1-3; D gene: .; CDR3 DNA: TGTGCCAGCAGGACTCAAGGGTCCTCTGGAAACACCATATATTTT; CDR3 protein: CASRTQGSSGNTIYF